Below, 17 T cell receptor beta chains from the same sample are listed, as sequenced in a study of blood T cell repertoires in COVID-19. Here immunoSEQ multiplex PCR was the method, and the copy in TCRdb shows in-frame clones only, minus some. The sample holds 35,000 to 45,000 clones, roughly nine tenths seen once. The sequenced sample consisted of peripheral blood. The source of these receptors is a human donor in a cohort sampled during active COVID-19.

CDR3 in DNA: TGTGCCAGCAGGAGCGGACAGAACTATGGCTACACCTTC. Residues: CASRSGQNYGYTF. The chain links TRBV7-2 to TRBJ1-2; D might be TRBD1 (6 bases). V was trimmed by 6 bases and J by 2 bases, leaving 10 bases between them. The CDR3 spans 13 residues. In germline, CDR1 is SGHTA, CDR2 FQGNSA.

Only one count was recorded for this clone. CDR3 nucleotide sequence: TGTGCCAGCAGCTTTTTTACAACCACTGAAGCTTTCTTT. Translated, it gives CASSFFTTTEAFF. The J gene is TRBJ1-1, the V gene TRBV5-6; D unresolved. This CDR3 has 13 residues. The V and J ends lost 2 bases and 4 bases respectively, with 9 bases between them. Looked up from germline, CDR1 is SGHDT and CDR2 is YYEEEE.

This chain links TRBV11-2 with TRBJ2-3; TRBD2 aligns across 10 bases. V trimming: 2 bases; J trimming: 1 base; junction bases outside the gene matches: 0. Germline CDR1 SGHAT, CDR2 FQNNGV. This CDR3 is built from 15 residues. The CDR3 region has the DNA TGTGCCAGCAGCTTACTAGCGGGGGGCACAGATACGCAGTATTTT. This sequence encodes CASSLLAGGTDTQYF.

V gene TRBV6-1 combines with J gene TRBJ2-5; D not resolved. Germline V gene lookup returns CDR1 MNHNS and CDR2 SASEGT. V lost 2 bases and J lost 4, with 20 bases in between. There are 17 residues in the CDR3. CDR3 coding DNA: TGTGCCAGCAGTGAATCCCTATACCCTCCGGTCCCAGAGACCCAGTACTTC. As protein: CASSESLYPPVPETQYF.

This chain joins TRBV6-5 and TRBJ2-7; 11 bases are shared with TRBD2. Trimming took 4 bases from V and 6 from J; bases not matched to a gene: 11. This CDR3 comprises 16 residues. In germline, CDR1 is MNHEY, CDR2 SVGAGI. CDR3 region: CASSSLAGGPSSEQYF. CDR3 in DNA: TGTGCCAGCAGTTCATTAGCGGGAGGGCCGTCGTCCGAGCAGTACTTC.

This rearrangement joins TRBV4-2 to TRBJ2-7, with TRBD2 matching over 9 bases. The CDR3 spans 17 residues. Trimming took 3 bases from V and 6 from J; bases not matched to a gene: 15. Germline CDR1 and CDR2: LGHNA and YNFKEQ. The DNA for the CDR3 is TGTGCCAGCAGCCATGTAGCGGGGGCCGAACCCCTCGGCGAGCAGTACTTC. This codes for CASSHVAGAEPLGEQYF.

V usage is TRBV29-1 and J usage is TRBJ2-5; the match to TRBD2 covers 8 bases. The V gene end was trimmed by 4 bases and the J gene end by 2 bases; junction bases not matched to a gene: 6. Germline V gene data show CDR1 as SQVTM and CDR2 as ANQGSEA. The CDR3 is made up of 14 amino acids. The CDR3 loop reads CSVVQRGRQETQYF. CDR3 DNA: TGCAGCGTTGTCCAGCGGGGGAGACAAGAGACCCAGTACTTC.

Notes on this clone: An end of the junction does not agree with germline; a read error may underlie this. This rearrangement joins TRBV4-2 to TRBJ1-2, with D maybe TRBD1 (6 bases). The V gene's germline CDR1 is LGHNA and CDR2 YNFKEQ. The CDR3 is 14 residues long. In DNA form, the CDR3 reads TGTGCCAGCAGCTCGTCCCCAGGGGCGCTTGACGAAAGCTTC. This gives the protein CASSSSPGALDESF.

This sequence joins TRBV7-6 and TRBJ1-3, with 7 bases fitting TRBD1. Trimming at V came to 5 bases and at J to 7 bases, leaving 14 bases not matched to a gene. Germline V lookup: CDR1 SGHVS, CDR2 FNYEAQ. The CDR3 covers 16 residues. The CDR3 region is CASSASDRVNSNTIYF. In nucleotides, the CDR3 is TGTGCCAGCAGCGCTTCCGACAGGGTAAACAGTAACACCATATATTTT. The full variable domain, completed using reference TRBV7-6 and TRBJ1-3, is GAGVSQSPRYKVTKRGQDVALRCDPISGHVSLYWYRQALGQGPEFLTYFNYEAQQDKSGLPNDRFSAERPEGSISTLTIQRTEQRDSAMYRCASSASDRVNSNTIYFGEGSWLTVV.

The chain combines TRBV9 with TRBJ1-1, with D unresolved. V lost 0 bases and J lost 3, with 12 bases in between. The CDR3 contains 15 residues. Germline V gene sequence: CDR1 SGDLS, CDR2 YYNGEE. In nucleotides, the CDR3 is TGTGCCAGCAGCGTAGGAGGAATCGGGGACACTGAAGCTTTCTTT. It encodes CASSVGGIGDTEAFF.

The chain combines TRBV19 with TRBJ2-1; tentatively, D is TRBD2 (6 bases). Trimming took off 3 bases at V and 4 bases at J, with 13 bases between the two ends. The CDR3 runs 15 residues. Germline lookup yields CDR1 LNHDA and CDR2 SQIVND (reference sequence). The CDR3 DNA reads as TGTGCCAGTAGTATTCAGGCTAGCGTATACAATGAGCAGTTCTTC. Translated, it gives CASSIQASVYNEQFF.

The chain employs TRBV5-1 and TRBJ2-7; 9 nucleotides align to TRBD1. This CDR3 comprises 15 residues. From germline, CDR1 is SGHRS and CDR2 YFSETQ. V lost 4 bases and J lost 5; bases outside the gene matches: 10. The CDR3 is CASSATGTGPHEQYF. DNA of the CDR3: TGCGCCAGCAGCGCTACCGGGACAGGGCCCCACGAGCAGTACTTC.

CDR3 in amino acids: CASSFGVTETQYF. The CDR3 coding sequence is TGTGCCAGCAGTTTCGGGGTGACGGAGACCCAGTACTTC. The rearrangement uses TRBV12-3 or TRBV12-4 and TRBJ2-5; tentatively, D is TRBD2 (5 bases). Trimming left V 3 bases short and J 5 bases short, with 10 bases between. This CDR3 is built from 13 residues.

V usage is TRBV29-1 and J usage is TRBJ2-1; D perhaps matches TRBD1 (6 bases). Germline CDR1 and CDR2: SQVTM and ANQGSEA. The CDR3 covers 16 residues. V gave up 4 bases and J gave up 1 base, with 17 bases separating them. The CDR3 is CSVGTRGQGSYNEQFF. For the CDR3, the DNA is TGCAGCGTTGGGACCAGGGGTCAGGGGTCCTACAATGAGCAGTTCTTC.

This rearrangement joins TRBV10-2 to TRBJ2-7; a weak D match, TRBD1 (6 bases). Germline assignment: CDR1 WSHSY and CDR2 SAAADI. This CDR3 region has 13 residues. Trimming removed 3 bases from V and 7 bases from J, with 13 bases in between. Here the CDR3 DNA reads TGCGCCAGCAGTGACCACAGGGACGGGGAGCAGTACTTC. Translating gives CASSDHRDGEQYF.

This chain connects TRBV9 to TRBJ1-3; 9 bases map to TRBD1. J lost 3 bases, V lost 4 bases, and 14 bases had no gene match. Germline values: CDR1 SGDLS, CDR2 YYNGEE. The CDR3 loop spans 18 amino acids. CDR3 residues: CASSSRDRDRSYGNTIYF. The DNA for the CDR3 is TGTGCCAGCAGCTCCCGGGACAGGGACCGTTCGTATGGAAACACCATATATTTT.

This clone was recorded only once. This chain connects TRBV13 to TRBJ2-1, with 8 bases fitting TRBD1. From germline, CDR1 is PRHDT and CDR2 FYEKMQ (reference sequence). Trimming took 3 bases from V and 2 from J; bases not matched to a gene: 3. The CDR3 is made up of 15 amino acids. The CDR3 loop reads CASSFTGGPYNEQFF. The CDR3 DNA reads TGTGCCAGCAGCTTCACAGGGGGACCCTACAATGAGCAGTTCTTC.